Given below is one TCR beta chain in context. This entry comes from a study of blood T cells in healthy people across ages. Study in general: About one barcoded beta molecule per two T cells came from capture by template switching.

A J-beta primer mix and a sample-barcoded 5' primer were used in a second PCR of about 6 to 12 cycles. TCRdb redid the calling of the 5' RACE reads with MiXCR, one entry per CDR3 protein. The top ten hold under 35% of the sample, which has hundreds of thousands of distinct CDR3 sequences, around 49% seen once. The sequence was obtained from a woman aged 60 to 75 in good health. The material sequenced was blood.

CDR3 bases: TGTGCCAGCAGCGTAGAGGGTTCCAAAAACATTCAGTACTTC. Its translation: CASSVEGSKNIQYF. The chain links TRBV9 to TRBJ2-4; D unclear. Germline CDR1 is SGDLS and CDR2 is YYNGEE. The CDR3 loop spans 14 amino acids. The ends were cut back, 0 bases at V and 2 bases at J, with 6 bases in the middle.